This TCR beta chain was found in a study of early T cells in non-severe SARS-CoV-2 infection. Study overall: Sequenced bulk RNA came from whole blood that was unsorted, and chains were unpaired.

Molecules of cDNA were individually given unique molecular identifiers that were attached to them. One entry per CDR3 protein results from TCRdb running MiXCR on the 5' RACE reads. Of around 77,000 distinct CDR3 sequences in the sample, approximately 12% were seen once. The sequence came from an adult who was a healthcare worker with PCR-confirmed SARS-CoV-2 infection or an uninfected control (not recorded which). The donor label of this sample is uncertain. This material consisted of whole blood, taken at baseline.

The CDR3 loop reads CASSQVPGPLDQPQHF. In DNA form, the CDR3 reads TGCGCCAGCAGCCAGGTACCGGGACCCCTAGATCAGCCCCAGCATTTT. The V gene is TRBV4-1, the J gene TRBJ1-5; D is possibly TRBD1 (5 bases). Germline assignment: CDR1 MGHRA and CDR2 YSYEKL. The CDR3 length is 16 residues. The V end was cut by 3 bases, the J end by 5 bases, with 17 bases between.